Below are 20 T cell receptor beta chains sequenced from a single sample in a study of cytomegalovirus exposure and HLA in healthy donors (dated by TCRdb to 2016 to 2017). Library creation used the immunoSEQ multiplex PCR assay. In TCRdb, the immuneACCESS table is reduced to in-frame sequences with V and J assigned. These tables do not hold every clone; where another copy was compared, an unresolved V gene accounts for under half, and the others remain unexplained. This sample is represented by 100,000 to 130,000 clones; nearly 97% of them were singletons. The ten largest clones represent about 0.7% of the sample. Sequenced: PBMCs. These receptors originate from a woman between 18 and 30 years old in good health and CMV-seronegative.

This sequence joins TRBV28 and TRBJ2-7; tentatively, D is TRBD1 (6 bases). Germline V gene data show CDR1 as MDHEN and CDR2 as SYDVKM. The CDR3 loop spans 16 amino acids. V was shortened by 5 bases and J by 0 bases, with 17 bases between the two germline ends. The CDR3 region has the DNA TGTGCCAGCAGTGGGGGCGGCGGGCGGAGCTCCTACGAGCAGTACTTC. Encoded protein: CASSGGGGRSSYEQYF. The variable domain in full, with the rest retrieved from reference TRBV28 and TRBJ2-7, is DVKVTQSSRYLVKRTGEKVFLECVQDMDHENMFWYRQDPGLGLRLIYFSYDVKMKEKGDIPEGYSVSREKKERFSLILESASTNQTSMYLCASSGGGGRSSYEQYFGPGTRLTVT.

The chain joins TRBV4-1 to TRBJ2-3, with 12 bases that match TRBD2. CDR3 length equals 16 residues. CDR1 and CDR2 from the germline V gene are MGHRA and YSYEKL. With V trimmed by 0 bases and J by 8 bases, 6 bases remained unmatched. The CDR3 sequence: CASSQDPSGGAVTQYF. CDR3 DNA sequence: TGCGCCAGCAGCCAAGACCCTAGCGGGGGGGCCGTTACGCAGTATTTT.

This sequence joins TRBV2 and TRBJ2-1; 10 nucleotides match TRBD1. CDR1 is SNHLY, CDR2 FYNNEI, per germline. This CDR3 has 14 amino acids. With 6 bases clipped from V and 7 bases from J, the junction kept 6 bases outside the gene matches. This CDR3 is CASRVRDRGNEQFF. The CDR3 bases are TGTGCCAGCAGGGTTAGGGACAGGGGAAATGAGCAGTTCTTC.

This chain links TRBV7-2 with TRBJ2-3; no clear D. The CDR3 runs 15 residues. Trimming left V 1 base short and J 2 bases short, with 10 bases between. Germline V gene lookup returns CDR1 SGHTA and CDR2 FQGNSA. The CDR3: CASSLVLVTTDTQYF. The CDR3 coding sequence is TGTGCCAGCAGCTTAGTATTAGTTACCACAGATACGCAGTATTTT.

The rearrangement uses TRBV7-2 and TRBJ1-5; D unclear. CDR1 and CDR2 (germline): SGHTA, FQGNSA. CDR3 length equals 15 residues. Between the trimmed V and J ends, which lost 2 bases and 4 bases, there was a span of 12 bases. This CDR3 reads CASSLSLGGNQPQHF. The CDR3, as DNA: TGTGCCAGCAGCTTATCCCTCGGAGGGAATCAGCCCCAGCATTTT.

This rearrangement joins TRBV2 to TRBJ1-6; a possible D gene is TRBD1 (6 bases). CDR1 SNHLY and CDR2 FYNNEI come from the germline V gene. V was clipped by 3 bases and J by 7 bases, with 13 bases between them. The CDR3 contains 15 residues. In DNA, the CDR3 is TGTGCCAGCAGTGATACAGGGCAGAGGAATTCACCCCTCCACTTT. Protein: CASSDTGQRNSPLHF.

This rearrangement joins TRBV12-5 to TRBJ2-3; D not certain. The CDR3 length is 13 residues. Germline V gene sequence: CDR1 LGHNT, CDR2 FRNRAP. V was pared by 6 bases and J by 1 base, with 8 bases between. The CDR3 protein is CASGLRGTDTQYF. CDR3 DNA sequence: TGTGCTAGTGGCCTCCGGGGCACAGATACGCAGTATTTT.

V gene TRBV15 combines with J gene TRBJ2-1; 7 bases map to TRBD2. Germline V gene data show CDR1 as LNHNV and CDR2 as YYDKDF (reference sequence). The CDR3 sequence is 12 residues long. Trimming removed 2 bases from V and 10 bases from J; junction bases left unmatched: 2. The CDR3 reads CATSRRAGEQFF. CDR3 nucleotide sequence: TGTGCCACCAGCAGACGAGCGGGGGAGCAGTTCTTC.

This chain links TRBV7-3 with TRBJ2-2; 8 bases agree with TRBD2. The germline gives CDR1 SGHTA, CDR2 FQGTGA. The ends lost 4 bases at V and 2 bases at J; junction bases unmatched: 6. CDR3 length equals 16 residues. The CDR3 region is CASSSPSGGNTGELFF. In DNA form, the CDR3 reads TGTGCCAGCAGCTCCCCCAGCGGGGGCAACACCGGGGAGCTGTTTTTT. The whole variable domain, remainder taken from reference TRBV7-3 and TRBJ2-2, is GAGVSQTPSNKVTEKGKYVELRCDPISGHTALYWYRQSLGQGPEFLIYFQGTGAADDSGLPNDRFFAVRPEGSVSTLKIQRTERGDSAVYLCASSSPSGGNTGELFFGEGSRLTVL.

J is TRBJ1-6 and V is TRBV7-3, with D possibly matching TRBD1 (5 bases). CDR3 size: 13 residues. The germline gives CDR1 SGHTA, CDR2 FQGTGA. The V end was cut by 4 bases, the J end by 7 bases, with 8 bases between. The CDR3 loop reads CASSSAGNSPLHF. In DNA, the CDR3 is TGTGCCAGCAGCTCAGCAGGGAATTCACCCCTCCACTTT.

The chain carries TRBV6-5 and TRBJ1-2; 11 nucleotides align to TRBD1. This CDR3 has 14 amino acids. Germline trimming cut 5 bases from V and 8 bases from J; bases unmatched to any gene: 7. The germline gives CDR1 MNHEY, CDR2 SVGAGI. The CDR3 DNA follows: TGTGCCAGCAGTAAGGACAGGGGGCCTCGGGGCTACACCTTC. It encodes CASSKDRGPRGYTF.

J is TRBJ2-2 and V is TRBV19; 8 nucleotides agree with TRBD2. This CDR3 region has 14 residues. J gave up 6 bases and V 0 bases, and 0 bases lay outside the gene matches. In germline, CDR1 is LNHDA, CDR2 SQIVND (reference sequence). CDR3 amino acids: CASSIDGGAGELFF. The CDR3 nucleotides read TGTGCCAGTAGTATAGACGGGGGGGCCGGGGAGCTGTTTTTT.

V usage is TRBV9 and J usage is TRBJ1-1, with TRBD1 as a possible D gene (5 bases). CDR3 length: 14 residues. The ends were cut back, 0 bases at V and 4 bases at J, with 10 bases in the middle. CDR1 and CDR2 from the germline V gene are SGDLS and YYNGEE. In DNA, the CDR3 is TGTGCCAGCAGCGTAGTCCGGGGGAGCACTGAAGCTTTCTTT. Translated: CASSVVRGSTEAFF.

V gene TRBV7-9 combines with J gene TRBJ2-5; possibly TRBD1 for D (5 bases). The CDR3 consists of 12 residues. Germline assignment: CDR1 SEHNR and CDR2 FQNEAQ (reference sequence). Trimming cost V 5 bases and J 4 bases, with 8 bases left between them. CDR3 bases: TGTGCCAGCAGCACCCAGGGAGAGACCCAGTACTTC. It codes for CASSTQGETQYF.

V gene TRBV7-2 combines with J gene TRBJ1-1; maybe TRBD1 (5 bases). Trimming cost V 3 bases and J 1 base, with 12 bases left between them. Germline assignment: CDR1 SGHTA and CDR2 FQGNSA. The CDR3 sequence is 15 residues long. The CDR3 bases are TGTGCCAGCAGCTTGAAGGGGACTGGGAACACTGAAGCTTTCTTT. Translated, it gives CASSLKGTGNTEAFF.

The V and J genes are TRBV14 and TRBJ2-1, with D uncertain. CDR3 size: 13 residues. V dropped 0 bases and J dropped 9 bases, with 9 bases sitting between them. Germline V gene data show CDR1 as SGHDN and CDR2 as FVKESK. The CDR3 nucleotides read TGTGCCAGCAGCCAAGACACATCCAGTGAGCAGTTCTTC. Translation gives CASSQDTSSEQFF.

The rearrangement links TRBV19 to TRBJ1-2; D uncertain. Germline assignment: CDR1 LNHDA and CDR2 SQIVND (reference sequence). Trimming shortened V by 7 bases and J by 2 bases, and 17 bases separated the two germline ends. This CDR3 comprises 15 residues. CDR3 DNA: TGTGCCAGTAAAAGGACTACAGCACCCAACTATGGCTACACCTTC. Translating gives CASKRTTAPNYGYTF.

The chain carries TRBV6-5 and TRBJ1-5; tentative D call: TRBD1 (5 bases). Germline assignment: CDR1 MNHEY and CDR2 SVGAGI. Deletions cut 2 bases from V and 5 bases from J, with 13 bases between. This CDR3 is 15 amino acids long. CDR3 residues: CASSYGQGSDQPQHF. The CDR3 DNA sequence: TGTGCCAGCAGTTACGGCCAGGGATCGGATCAGCCCCAGCATTTT.

The chain has TRBV4-2 and TRBJ1-1; D possibly corresponds to TRBD1 (6 bases). V was cut by 4 bases and J by 3 bases, with 18 bases left in between. Germline CDR1 is LGHNA and CDR2 is YNFKEQ. This CDR3 region has 16 residues. The CDR3 sequence is CASSPGGRASDTEAFF. In DNA, the CDR3 is TGTGCCAGCAGCCCGGGGGGCAGGGCCAGCGACACTGAAGCTTTCTTT.

The gene calls are TRBV2 and TRBJ2-5; 11 nucleotides agree with TRBD2. The CDR3 extends over 14 amino acids. CDR1 and CDR2 (germline): SNHLY, FYNNEI. Unmatched junction bases numbered 3, after V lost 6 bases and J lost 3 bases. In DNA form, the CDR3 reads TGTGCCAGCAGCCCACTAGCGGGGGAAGAGACCCAGTACTTC. This codes for CASSPLAGEETQYF. The variable domain in full, with the rest retrieved from reference TRBV2 and TRBJ2-5, is EPEVTQTPSHQVTQMGQEVILRCVPISNHLYFYWYRQILGQKVEFLVSFYNNEISEKSEIFDDQFSVERPDGSNFTLKIRSTKLEDSAMYFCASSPLAGEETQYFGPGTRLLVL.